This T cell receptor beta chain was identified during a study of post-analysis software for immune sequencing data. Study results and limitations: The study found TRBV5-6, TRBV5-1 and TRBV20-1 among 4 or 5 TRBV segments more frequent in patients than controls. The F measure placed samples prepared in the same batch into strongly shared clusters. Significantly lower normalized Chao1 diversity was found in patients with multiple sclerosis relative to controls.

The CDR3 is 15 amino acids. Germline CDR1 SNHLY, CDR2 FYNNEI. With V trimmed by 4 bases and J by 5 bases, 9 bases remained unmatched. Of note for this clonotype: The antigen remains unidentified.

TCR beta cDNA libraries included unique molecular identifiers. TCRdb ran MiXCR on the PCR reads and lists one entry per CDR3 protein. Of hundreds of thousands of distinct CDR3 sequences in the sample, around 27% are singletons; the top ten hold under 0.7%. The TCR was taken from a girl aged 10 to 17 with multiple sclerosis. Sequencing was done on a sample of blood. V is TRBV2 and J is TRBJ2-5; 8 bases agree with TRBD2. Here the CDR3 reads CASSARTSIRETQYF. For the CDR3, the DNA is TGTGCCAGCAGTGCCCGGACTAGCATACGGGAGACCCAGTACTTC.